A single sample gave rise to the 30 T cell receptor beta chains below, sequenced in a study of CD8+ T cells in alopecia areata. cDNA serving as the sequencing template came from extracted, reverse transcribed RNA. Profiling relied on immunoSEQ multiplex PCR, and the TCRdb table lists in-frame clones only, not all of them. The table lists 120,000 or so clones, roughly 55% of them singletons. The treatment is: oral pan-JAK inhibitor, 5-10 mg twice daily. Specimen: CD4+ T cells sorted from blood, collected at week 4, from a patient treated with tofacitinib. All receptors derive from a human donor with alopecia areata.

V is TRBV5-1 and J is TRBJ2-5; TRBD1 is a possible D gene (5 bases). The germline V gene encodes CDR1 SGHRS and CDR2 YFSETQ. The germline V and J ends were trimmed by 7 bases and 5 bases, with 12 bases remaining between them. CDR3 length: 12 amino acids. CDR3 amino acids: CASGQGRETQYF. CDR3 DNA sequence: TGCGCCAGCGGGCAGGGCCGGGAGACCCAGTACTTC. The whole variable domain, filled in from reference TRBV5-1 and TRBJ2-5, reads KAGVTQTPRYLIKTRGQQVTLSCSPISGHRSVSWYQQTPGQGLQFLFEYFSETQRNKGNFPGRFSGRQFSNSRSEMNVSTLELGDSALYLCASGQGRETQYFGPGTRLLVL.

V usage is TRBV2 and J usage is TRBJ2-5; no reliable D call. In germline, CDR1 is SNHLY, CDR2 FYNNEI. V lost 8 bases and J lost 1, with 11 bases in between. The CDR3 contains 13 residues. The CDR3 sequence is CASRSGLQETQYF. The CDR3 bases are TGTGCCAGCCGCTCCGGGCTCCAAGAGACCCAGTACTTC.

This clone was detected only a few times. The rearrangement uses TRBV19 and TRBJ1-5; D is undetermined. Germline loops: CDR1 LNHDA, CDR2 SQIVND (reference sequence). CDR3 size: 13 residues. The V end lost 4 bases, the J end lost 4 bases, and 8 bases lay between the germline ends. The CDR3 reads CASSTERNQPQHF. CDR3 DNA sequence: TGTGCCAGTAGTACTGAGAGGAATCAGCCCCAGCATTTT.

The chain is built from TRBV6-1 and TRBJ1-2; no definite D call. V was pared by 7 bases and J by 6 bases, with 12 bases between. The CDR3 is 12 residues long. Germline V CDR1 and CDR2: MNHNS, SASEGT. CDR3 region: CASTLQRDGYTF. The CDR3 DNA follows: TGTGCCAGCACGCTTCAGCGGGATGGCTACACCTTC.

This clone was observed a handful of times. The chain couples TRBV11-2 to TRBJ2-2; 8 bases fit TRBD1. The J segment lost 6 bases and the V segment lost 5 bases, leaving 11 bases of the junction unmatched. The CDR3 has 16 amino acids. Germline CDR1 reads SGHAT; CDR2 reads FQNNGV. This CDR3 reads CASSQRQGWGSGELFF. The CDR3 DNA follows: TGTGCCAGCAGCCAACGACAGGGGTGGGGATCCGGGGAGCTGTTTTTT.

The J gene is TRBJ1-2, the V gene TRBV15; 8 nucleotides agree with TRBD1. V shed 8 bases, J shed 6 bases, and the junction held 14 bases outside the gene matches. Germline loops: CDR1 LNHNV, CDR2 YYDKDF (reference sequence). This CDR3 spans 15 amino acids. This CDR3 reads CATSSPGQVNHGYTF. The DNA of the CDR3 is TGTGCCACCTCGAGTCCGGGACAGGTCAATCATGGCTACACCTTC. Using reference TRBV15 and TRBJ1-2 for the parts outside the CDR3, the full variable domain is DAMVIQNPRYQVTQFGKPVTLSCSQTLNHNVMYWYQQKSSQAPKLLFHYYDKDFNNEADTPDNFQSRRPNTSFCFLDIRSPGLGDTAMYLCATSSPGQVNHGYTFGSGTRLTVV.

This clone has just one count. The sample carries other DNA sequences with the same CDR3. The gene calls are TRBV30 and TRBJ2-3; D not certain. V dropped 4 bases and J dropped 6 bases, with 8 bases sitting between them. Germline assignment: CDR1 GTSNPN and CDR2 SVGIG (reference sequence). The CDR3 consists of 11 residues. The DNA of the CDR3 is TGTGCCTGGACGCAAAGGGATACGCAGTATTTT. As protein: CAWTQRDTQYF. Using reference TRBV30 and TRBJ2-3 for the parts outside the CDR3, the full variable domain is SQTIHQWPATLVQPVGSPLSLECTVEGTSNPNLYWYRQAAGRGLQLLFYSVGIGQISSEVPQNLSASRPQDRQFILSSKKLLLSDSGFYLCAWTQRDTQYFGPGTRLTVL.

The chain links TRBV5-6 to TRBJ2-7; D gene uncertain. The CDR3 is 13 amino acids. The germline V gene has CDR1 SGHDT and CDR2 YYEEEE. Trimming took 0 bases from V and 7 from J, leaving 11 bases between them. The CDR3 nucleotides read TGTGCCAGCAGCTTGGGGGTTAGTAGGGAGCAGTACTTC. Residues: CASSLGVSREQYF.

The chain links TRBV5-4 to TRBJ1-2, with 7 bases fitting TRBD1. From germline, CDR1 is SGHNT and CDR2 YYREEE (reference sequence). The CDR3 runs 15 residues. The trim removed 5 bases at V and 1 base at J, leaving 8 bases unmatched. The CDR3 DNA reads TGTGCCAGCAGGGGACAGTATGGGGTTAACTATGGCTACACCTTC. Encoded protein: CASRGQYGVNYGYTF.

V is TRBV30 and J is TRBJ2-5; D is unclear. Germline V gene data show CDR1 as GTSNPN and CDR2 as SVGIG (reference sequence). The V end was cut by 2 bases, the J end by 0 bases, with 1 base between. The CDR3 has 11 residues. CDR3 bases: TGTGCCTGGAGTCACCAAGAGACCCAGTACTTC. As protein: CAWSHQETQYF.

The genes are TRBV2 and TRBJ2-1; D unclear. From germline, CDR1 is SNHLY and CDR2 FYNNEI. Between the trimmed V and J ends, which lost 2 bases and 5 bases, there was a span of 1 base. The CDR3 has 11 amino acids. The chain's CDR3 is CASSENNEQFF. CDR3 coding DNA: TGTGCCAGCAGTGAAAACAATGAGCAGTTCTTC.

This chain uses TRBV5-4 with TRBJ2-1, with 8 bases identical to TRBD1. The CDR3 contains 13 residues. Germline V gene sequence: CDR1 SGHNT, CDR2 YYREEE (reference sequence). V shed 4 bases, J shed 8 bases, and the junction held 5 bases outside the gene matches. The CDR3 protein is CASSRDRSHEQFF. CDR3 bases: TGTGCCAGCAGCAGGGACAGGTCGCATGAGCAGTTCTTC.

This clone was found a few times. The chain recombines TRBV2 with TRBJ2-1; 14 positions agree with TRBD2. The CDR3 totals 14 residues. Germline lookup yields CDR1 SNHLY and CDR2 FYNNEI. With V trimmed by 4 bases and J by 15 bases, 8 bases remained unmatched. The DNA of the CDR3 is TGTGCCAGCAGTGTTGGACTAGCGGGGGGTAGGTCGTTCTTC. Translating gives CASSVGLAGGRSFF.

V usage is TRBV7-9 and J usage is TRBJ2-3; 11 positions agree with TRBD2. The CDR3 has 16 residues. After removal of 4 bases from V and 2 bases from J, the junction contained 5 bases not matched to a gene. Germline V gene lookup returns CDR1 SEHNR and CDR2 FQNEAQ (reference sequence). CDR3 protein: CASSSGLADLTDTQYF. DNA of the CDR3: TGTGCCAGCAGCTCGGGACTAGCGGACCTCACAGATACGCAGTATTTT.

In nucleotides, the CDR3 is TGTGCCAGCAGTACACAGGGGGTGTTCACCGGGGAGCTGTTTTTT. As protein: CASSTQGVFTGELFF. The chain links TRBV2 to TRBJ2-2, with TRBD1 matching 8 bases. Per germline, CDR1 SNHLY and CDR2 FYNNEI. V lost 5 bases, J lost 4 bases, and 6 bases stayed unmatched. The CDR3 loop spans 15 amino acids.

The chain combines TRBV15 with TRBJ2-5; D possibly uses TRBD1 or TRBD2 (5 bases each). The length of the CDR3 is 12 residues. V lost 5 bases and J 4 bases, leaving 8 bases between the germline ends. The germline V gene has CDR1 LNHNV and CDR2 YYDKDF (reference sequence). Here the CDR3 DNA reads TGTGCCACCAGCCTTGGGGGAGAGACCCAGTACTTC. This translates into CATSLGGETQYF. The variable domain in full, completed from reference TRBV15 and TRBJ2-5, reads DAMVIQNPRYQVTQFGKPVTLSCSQTLNHNVMYWYQQKSSQAPKLLFHYYDKDFNNEADTPDNFQSRRPNTSFCFLDIRSPGLGDTAMYLCATSLGGETQYFGPGTRLLVL.

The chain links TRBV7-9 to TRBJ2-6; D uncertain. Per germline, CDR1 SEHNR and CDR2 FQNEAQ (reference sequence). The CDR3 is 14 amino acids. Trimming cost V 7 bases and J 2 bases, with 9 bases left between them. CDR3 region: CASTDRTGANVLTF. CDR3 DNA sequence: TGTGCCAGCACTGACCGCACTGGGGCCAACGTCCTGACTTTC.

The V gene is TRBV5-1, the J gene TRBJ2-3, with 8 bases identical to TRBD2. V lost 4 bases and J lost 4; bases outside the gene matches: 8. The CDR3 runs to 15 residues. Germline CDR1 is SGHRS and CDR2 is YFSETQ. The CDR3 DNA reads TGCGCCAGCAGCACGGGGACTAGTAGATCAGATACGCAGTATTTT. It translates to CASSTGTSRSDTQYF.

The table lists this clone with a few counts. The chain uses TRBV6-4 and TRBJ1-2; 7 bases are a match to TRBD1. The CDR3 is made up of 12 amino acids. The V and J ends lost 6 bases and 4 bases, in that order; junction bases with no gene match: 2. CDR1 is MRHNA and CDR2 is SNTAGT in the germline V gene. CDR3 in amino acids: CASRGTAYGYTF. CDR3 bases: TGTGCCAGCAGAGGGACAGCCTATGGCTACACCTTC.

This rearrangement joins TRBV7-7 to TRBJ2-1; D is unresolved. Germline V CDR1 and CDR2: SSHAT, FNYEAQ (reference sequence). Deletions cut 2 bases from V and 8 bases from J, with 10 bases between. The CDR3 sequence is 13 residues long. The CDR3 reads CASSLSPADEQFF. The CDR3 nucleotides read TGTGCCAGCAGCTTATCCCCCGCCGATGAGCAGTTCTTC.

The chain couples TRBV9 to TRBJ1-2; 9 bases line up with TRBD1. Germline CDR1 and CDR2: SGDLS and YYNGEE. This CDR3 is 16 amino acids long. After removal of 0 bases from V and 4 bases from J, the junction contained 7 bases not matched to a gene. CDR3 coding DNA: TGTGCCAGCAGCGTAGCTACAGGGGGCGCCGGCTATGGCTACACCTTC. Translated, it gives CASSVATGGAGYGYTF.

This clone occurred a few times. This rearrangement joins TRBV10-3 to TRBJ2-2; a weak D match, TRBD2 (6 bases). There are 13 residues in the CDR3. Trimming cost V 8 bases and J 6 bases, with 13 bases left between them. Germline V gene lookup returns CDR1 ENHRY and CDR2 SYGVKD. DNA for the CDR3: TGTGCCATCCAGGAGGGAAGTTCCGGGGAGCTGTTTTTT. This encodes CAIQEGSSGELFF.

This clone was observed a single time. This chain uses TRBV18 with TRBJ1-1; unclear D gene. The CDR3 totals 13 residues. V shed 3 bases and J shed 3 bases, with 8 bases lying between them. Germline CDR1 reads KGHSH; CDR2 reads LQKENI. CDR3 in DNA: TGTGCCAGCTCACCCGGACTTGACACTGAAGCTTTCTTT. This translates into CASSPGLDTEAFF.

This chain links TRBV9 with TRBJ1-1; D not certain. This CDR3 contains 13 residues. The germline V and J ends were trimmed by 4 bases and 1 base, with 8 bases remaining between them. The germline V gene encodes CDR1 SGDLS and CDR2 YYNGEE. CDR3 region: CASSQHGNTEAFF. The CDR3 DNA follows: TGTGCCAGCAGCCAACACGGGAACACTGAAGCTTTCTTT.

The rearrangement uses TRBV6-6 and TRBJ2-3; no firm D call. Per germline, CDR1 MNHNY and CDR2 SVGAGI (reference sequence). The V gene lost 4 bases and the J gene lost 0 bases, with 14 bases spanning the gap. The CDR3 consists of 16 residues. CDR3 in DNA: TGTGCCAGCAGTTCTCTTAGAGTCGGGAGCACAGATACGCAGTATTTT. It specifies CASSSLRVGSTDTQYF.

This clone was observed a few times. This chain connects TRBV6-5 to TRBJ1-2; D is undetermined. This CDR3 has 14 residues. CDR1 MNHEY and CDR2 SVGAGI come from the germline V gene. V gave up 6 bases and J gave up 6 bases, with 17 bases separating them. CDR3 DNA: TGTGCCAGCAGGGCCCTTGGGCAGCAGAATGGCTACACCTTC. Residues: CASRALGQQNGYTF.

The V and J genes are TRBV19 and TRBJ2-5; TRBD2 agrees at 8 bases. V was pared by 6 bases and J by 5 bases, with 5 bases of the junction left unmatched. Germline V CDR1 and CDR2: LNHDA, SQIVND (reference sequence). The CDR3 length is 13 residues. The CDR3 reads CASSPAGAETQYF. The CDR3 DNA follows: TGTGCCAGTAGCCCAGCGGGGGCGGAGACCCAGTACTTC.

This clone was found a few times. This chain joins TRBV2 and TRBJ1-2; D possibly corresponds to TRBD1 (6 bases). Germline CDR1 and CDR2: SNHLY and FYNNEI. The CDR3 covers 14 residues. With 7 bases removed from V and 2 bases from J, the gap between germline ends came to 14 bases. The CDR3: CASTTQGQNYGYTF. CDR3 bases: TGTGCCAGCACCACTCAGGGACAAAACTATGGCTACACCTTC.

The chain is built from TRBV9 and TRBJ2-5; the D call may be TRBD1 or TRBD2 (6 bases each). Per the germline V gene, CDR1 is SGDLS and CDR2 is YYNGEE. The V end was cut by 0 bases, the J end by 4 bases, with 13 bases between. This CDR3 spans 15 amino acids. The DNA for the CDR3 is TGTGCCAGCAGCGTAGTTGACGGGGGCACAGAGACCCAGTACTTC. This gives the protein CASSVVDGGTETQYF.

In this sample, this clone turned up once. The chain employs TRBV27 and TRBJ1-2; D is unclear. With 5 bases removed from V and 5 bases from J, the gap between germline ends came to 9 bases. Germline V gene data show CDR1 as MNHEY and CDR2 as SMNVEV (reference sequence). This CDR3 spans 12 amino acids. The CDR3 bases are TGTGCCAGCAGTCCAGGACCTTATGGCTACACCTTC. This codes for CASSPGPYGYTF.